This T cell receptor (beta chain) derives from a study of cytomegalovirus exposure and HLA in healthy donors. The CDR3 is 14 amino acids. The germline CDR1 and CDR2 sequences are ENHRY and SYGVKD. The V and J ends lost 6 bases and 1 base respectively, with 10 bases between them. PCR involved 60 Vbeta and 13 Jbeta primers. This table comes from immunoSEQ multiplex PCR, and its TCRdb copy is limited to in-frame clones, with some not included. This sample has 60,000 to 90,000 clones; roughly two thirds occur once, and the top ten carry 6.5% to 8%. The chain links TRBV10-3 to TRBJ1-5; D gene uncertain. This TCR came from a man aged 35 to 55 in good health and CMV-seropositive. The sequenced sample was PBMCs. The CDR3 DNA is TGTGCCATCAGCCGGGCGGGGAGCAATCAGCCCCAGCATTTT. The encoded protein is CAISRAGSNQPQHF.